The 8 T cell receptor beta chains below come from one sample, sequenced in a study of tumor-infiltrating lymphocytes in glioblastoma multiforme. TCR beta libraries were built from RNA through three nested multiplex PCR rounds using modified ARM-PCR. In TCRdb, the multiplex PCR reads were re-called with MiXCR into one record per CDR3 protein. The sample has 30,000 or so distinct CDR3 sequences, under 70% seen once; the top ten hold approximately 35%. Source material: brain tumor tissue. Receptors originate from a male donor with glioblastoma.

The chain combines TRBV5-1 with TRBJ2-1; the match to TRBD2 covers 7 bases. This CDR3 has 15 amino acids. In germline, CDR1 is SGHRS, CDR2 YFSETQ. The V gene end was trimmed by 6 bases and the J gene end by 7 bases; junction bases not matched to a gene: 13. This chain's CDR3 is CASTPSGAVGNEQFF. Written as DNA, the CDR3 is TGCGCCAGCACCCCGAGCGGGGCCGTGGGAAATGAGCAGTTCTTC.

This rearrangement joins TRBV29-1 to TRBJ1-1; tentatively, D is TRBD1 (5 bases). CDR3 length: 11 residues. Germline V gives CDR1 SQVTM, CDR2 ANQGSEA. Trimming stripped 2 bases from V and 11 bases from J, with 12 bases between. This CDR3 is CSVERTTKAFF. CDR3 DNA sequence: TGCAGCGTTGAAAGGACAACCAAGGCTTTCTTT.

Comments on this clonotype: The CDR3 does not end in the conserved phenylalanine or tryptophan, so this is likely a read error. DNA for the CDR3: TGTGCCAGCAGCTTGAGCCGGGGGGTTAACACCGGGGAGCTGTTTTCT. Amino acid sequence: CASSLSRGVNTGELFS. This chain joins TRBV5-6 and TRBJ2-2; 7 bases are a match to TRBD2. The germline V gene encodes CDR1 SGHDT and CDR2 YYEEEE. The trim removed 1 base at V and 2 bases at J, leaving 5 bases unmatched. This CDR3 contains 16 residues.

On this clonotype: This may be a read error: a much more frequent sequence differs by one nucleotide. V gene TRBV5-1 combines with J gene TRBJ2-5, with 7 positions matching TRBD1. Per germline, CDR1 SGHRS and CDR2 YFSETQ. Trimming took 1 base from V and 5 from J; bases not matched to a gene: 11. The CDR3 is 16 residues long. This chain's CDR3 is CASSLLGSGGLETQYF. The CDR3 bases are TGCGCCAGCAGCTTGCTGGGGTCAGGGGGTCTGGAGACCCAGTACTTC.

The sample holds one count of this clonotype. The rearrangement joins TRBV5-4 to TRBJ2-7; tentatively, D is TRBD2 (5 bases). This CDR3 has 15 amino acids. Trimming left V 4 bases short and J 5 bases short, with 19 bases between. The germline V gene encodes CDR1 SGHNT and CDR2 YYREEE (reference sequence). The CDR3, as DNA: TGTGCCAGCAGCGACCCCTTGACGGGGTTTAACGAGCAGTACTTC. It translates to CASSDPLTGFNEQYF.

This clonotype was seen once. A much larger clone differs from this one at a single base, so this may be a read error. In DNA form, the CDR3 reads TGCGGTGCTAGTCCTGCGGCAGATAGGCAGTTTTTT. Its protein is CGASPAADRQFF. V is TRBV20-1 and J is TRBJ2-3, with unresolved D. This CDR3 has 12 residues. Germline loops: CDR1 DFQATT, CDR2 SNEGSKA (reference sequence).

The genes are TRBV5-1 and TRBJ2-1; 9 nucleotides align to TRBD1. CDR1 is SGHRS, CDR2 YFSETQ, per germline. V was clipped by 4 bases and J by 1 base; unmatched bases: 3. The CDR3 has 15 residues. CDR3 loop: CASSAGTGSYNEQFF. The CDR3 DNA sequence: TGCGCCAGCAGCGCCGGGACAGGGTCCTACAATGAGCAGTTCTTC.

Concerning this clonotype: An end of the junction differs from the germline gene, which may be a read error. The chain carries TRBV20-1 and TRBJ1-6, with TRBD1 matching 8 bases. This CDR3 contains 16 residues. CDR1 and CDR2 (germline): DFQATT, SNEGSKA (reference sequence). This chain's CDR3 is CSANQGASSYNSPLHF. The CDR3 coding sequence is TGCAGTGCTAATCAGGGGGCCAGTTCCTATAATTCACCCCTCCACTTC.